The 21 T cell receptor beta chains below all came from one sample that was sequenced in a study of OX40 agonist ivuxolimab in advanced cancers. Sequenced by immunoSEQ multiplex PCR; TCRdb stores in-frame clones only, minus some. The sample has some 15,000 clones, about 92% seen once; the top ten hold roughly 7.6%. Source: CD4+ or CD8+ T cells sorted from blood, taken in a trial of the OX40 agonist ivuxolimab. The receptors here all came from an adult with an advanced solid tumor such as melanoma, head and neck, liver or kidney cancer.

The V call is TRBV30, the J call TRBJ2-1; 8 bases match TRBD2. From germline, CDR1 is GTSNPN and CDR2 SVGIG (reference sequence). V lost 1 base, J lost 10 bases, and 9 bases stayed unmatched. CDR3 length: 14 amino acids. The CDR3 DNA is TGTGCCTGGAGTGGGGCGGGGGGAGCGACCGAGCAGTTCTTC. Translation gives CAWSGAGGATEQFF.

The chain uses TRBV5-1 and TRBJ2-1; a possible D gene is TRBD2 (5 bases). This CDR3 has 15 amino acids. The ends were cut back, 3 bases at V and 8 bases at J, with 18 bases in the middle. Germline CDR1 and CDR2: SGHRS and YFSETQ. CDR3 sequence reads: CASSSGLDSGDEQFF. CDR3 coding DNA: TGCGCCAGCAGCTCCGGACTGGACTCCGGCGATGAGCAGTTCTTC.

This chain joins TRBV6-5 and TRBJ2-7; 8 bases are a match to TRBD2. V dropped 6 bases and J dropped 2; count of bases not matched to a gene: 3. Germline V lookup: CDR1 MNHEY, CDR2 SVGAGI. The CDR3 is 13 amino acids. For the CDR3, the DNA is TGTGCCAGCAGACTAGCGGAGACCTACGAGCAGTACTTC. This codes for CASRLAETYEQYF.

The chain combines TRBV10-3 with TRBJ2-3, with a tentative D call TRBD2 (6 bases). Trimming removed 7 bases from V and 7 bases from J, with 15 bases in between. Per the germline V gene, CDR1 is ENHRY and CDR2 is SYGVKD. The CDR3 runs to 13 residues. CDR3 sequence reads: CAITEILANTQYF. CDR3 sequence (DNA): TGTGCCATCACCGAGATCCTAGCGAATACGCAGTATTTT.

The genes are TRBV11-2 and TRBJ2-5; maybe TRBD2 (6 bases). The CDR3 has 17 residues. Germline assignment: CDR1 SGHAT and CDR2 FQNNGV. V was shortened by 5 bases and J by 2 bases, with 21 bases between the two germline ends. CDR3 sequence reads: CASSPPRSSGDQETQYF. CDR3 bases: TGTGCCAGCAGCCCCCCCCGGTCGTCGGGGGATCAAGAGACCCAGTACTTC.

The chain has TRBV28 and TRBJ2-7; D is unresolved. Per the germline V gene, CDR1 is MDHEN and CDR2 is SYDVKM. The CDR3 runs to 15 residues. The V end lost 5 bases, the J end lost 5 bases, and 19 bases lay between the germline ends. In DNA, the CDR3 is TGTGCCAGCAGTACAAGAGGCAGCGCCTTGAACGAGCAGTACTTC. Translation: CASSTRGSALNEQYF.

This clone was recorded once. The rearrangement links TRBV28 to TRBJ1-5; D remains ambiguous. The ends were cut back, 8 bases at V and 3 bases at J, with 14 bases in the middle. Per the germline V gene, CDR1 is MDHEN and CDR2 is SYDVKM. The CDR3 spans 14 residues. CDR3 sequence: CASQADLANQPQHF. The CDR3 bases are TGTGCCAGCCAGGCCGATCTGGCCAATCAGCCCCAGCATTTT. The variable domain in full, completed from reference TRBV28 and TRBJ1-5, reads DVKVTQSSRYLVKRTGEKVFLECVQDMDHENMFWYRQDPGLGLRLIYFSYDVKMKEKGDIPEGYSVSREKKERFSLILESASTNQTSMYLCASQADLANQPQHFGDGTRLSIL.

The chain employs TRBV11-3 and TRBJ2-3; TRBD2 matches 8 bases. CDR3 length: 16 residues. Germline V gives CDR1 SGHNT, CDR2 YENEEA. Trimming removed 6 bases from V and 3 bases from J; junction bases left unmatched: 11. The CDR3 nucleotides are TGTGCCAGCAGTTCCCCCACAGCGGGAGAAACAGATACGCAGTATTTT. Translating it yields CASSSPTAGETDTQYF.

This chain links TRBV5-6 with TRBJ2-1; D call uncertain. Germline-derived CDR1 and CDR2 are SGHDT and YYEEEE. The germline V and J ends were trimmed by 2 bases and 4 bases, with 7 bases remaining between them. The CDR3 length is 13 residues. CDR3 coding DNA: TGTGCCAGCAGCTTAGGATCGTACAATGAGCAGTTCTTC. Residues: CASSLGSYNEQFF.

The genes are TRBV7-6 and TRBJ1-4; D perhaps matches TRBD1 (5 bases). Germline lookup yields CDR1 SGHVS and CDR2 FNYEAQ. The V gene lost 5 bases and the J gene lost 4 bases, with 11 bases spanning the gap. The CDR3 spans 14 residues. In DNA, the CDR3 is TGTGCCAGCAGCGCCGGAGGGGTTAATGAAAAACTGTTTTTT. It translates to CASSAGGVNEKLFF.

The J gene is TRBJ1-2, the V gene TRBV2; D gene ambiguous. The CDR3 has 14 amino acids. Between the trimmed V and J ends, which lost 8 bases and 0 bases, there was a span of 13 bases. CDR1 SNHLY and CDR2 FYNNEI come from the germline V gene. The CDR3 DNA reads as TGTGCCAGCGGACTTCATATAGCTAACTATGGCTACACCTTC. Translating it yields CASGLHIANYGYTF.

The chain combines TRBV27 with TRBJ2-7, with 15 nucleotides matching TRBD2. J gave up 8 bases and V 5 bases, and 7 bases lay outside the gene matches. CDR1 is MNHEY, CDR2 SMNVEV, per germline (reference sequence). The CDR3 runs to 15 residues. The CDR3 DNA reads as TGTGCCAGCAGTGACCCGGGACTAGCGGGAGGCCAGCAGTACTTC. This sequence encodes CASSDPGLAGGQQYF.

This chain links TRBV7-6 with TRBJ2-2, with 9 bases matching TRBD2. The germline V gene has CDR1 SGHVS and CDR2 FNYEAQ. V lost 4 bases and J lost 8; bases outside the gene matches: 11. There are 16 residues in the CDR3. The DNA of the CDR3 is TGTGCCAGCAGCTCAGGACTAGCGCCCGTCCAAGGGGAGCTGTTTTTT. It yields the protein CASSSGLAPVQGELFF.

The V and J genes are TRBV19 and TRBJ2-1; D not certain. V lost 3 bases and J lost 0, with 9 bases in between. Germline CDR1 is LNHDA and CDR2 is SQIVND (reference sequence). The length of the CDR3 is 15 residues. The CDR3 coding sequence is TGTGCCAGTAGTATTTCGCTGAGCTCCTACAATGAGCAGTTCTTC. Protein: CASSISLSSYNEQFF.

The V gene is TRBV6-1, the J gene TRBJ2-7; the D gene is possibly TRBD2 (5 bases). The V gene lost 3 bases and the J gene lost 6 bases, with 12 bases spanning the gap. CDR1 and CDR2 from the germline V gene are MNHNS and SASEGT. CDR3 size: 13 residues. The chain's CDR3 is CASSDWESGEQYF. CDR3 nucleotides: TGTGCCAGCAGTGACTGGGAGTCGGGCGAGCAGTACTTC.

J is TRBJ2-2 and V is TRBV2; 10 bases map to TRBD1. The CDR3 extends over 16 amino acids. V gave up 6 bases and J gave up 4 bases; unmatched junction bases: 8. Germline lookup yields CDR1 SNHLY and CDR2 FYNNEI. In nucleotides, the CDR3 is TGTGCCAGCAGGCGAAGCGGACAGGGGGGCACCGGGGAGCTGTTTTTT. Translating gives CASRRSGQGGTGELFF.

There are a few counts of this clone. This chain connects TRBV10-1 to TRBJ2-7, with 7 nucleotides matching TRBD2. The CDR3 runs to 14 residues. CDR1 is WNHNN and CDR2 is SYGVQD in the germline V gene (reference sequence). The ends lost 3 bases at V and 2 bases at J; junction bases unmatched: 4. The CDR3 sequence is CASSDPGGTYEQYF. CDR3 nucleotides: TGCGCCAGCAGTGATCCGGGGGGTACCTACGAGCAGTACTTC.

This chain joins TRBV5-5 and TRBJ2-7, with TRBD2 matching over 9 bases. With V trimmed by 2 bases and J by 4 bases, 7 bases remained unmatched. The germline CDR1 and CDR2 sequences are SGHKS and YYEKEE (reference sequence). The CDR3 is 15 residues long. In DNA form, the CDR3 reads TGTGCCAGCAGCTTTAGTAGCGGGGGCTTTTACGAGCAGTACTTC. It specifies CASSFSSGGFYEQYF.

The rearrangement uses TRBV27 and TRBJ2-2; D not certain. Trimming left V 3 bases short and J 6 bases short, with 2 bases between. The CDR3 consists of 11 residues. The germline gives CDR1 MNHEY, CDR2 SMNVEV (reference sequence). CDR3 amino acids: CASSLSGELFF. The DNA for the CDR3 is TGTGCCAGCAGTTTGTCCGGGGAGCTGTTTTTT.

CDR3 loop: CASTLRTETGELFF. The CDR3 DNA reads TGTGCCAGCACCCTAAGGACGGAGACCGGGGAGCTGTTTTTT. The chain uses TRBV6-5 and TRBJ2-2; D not certain. CDR1 and CDR2 (germline): MNHEY, SVGAGI. CDR3 length: 14 residues. V lost 7 bases and J 5 bases, leaving 14 bases between the germline ends.

The CDR3: CASSLRGQVAGELFF. For the CDR3, the DNA is TGTGCCAGCAGCTTACGAGGACAGGTTGCCGGGGAGCTGTTTTTT. The rearrangement uses TRBV7-9 and TRBJ2-2; 7 bases line up with TRBD1. Germline V gene lookup returns CDR1 SEHNR and CDR2 FQNEAQ (reference sequence). After removal of 2 bases from V and 6 bases from J, the junction contained 6 bases not matched to a gene. This CDR3 contains 15 residues.